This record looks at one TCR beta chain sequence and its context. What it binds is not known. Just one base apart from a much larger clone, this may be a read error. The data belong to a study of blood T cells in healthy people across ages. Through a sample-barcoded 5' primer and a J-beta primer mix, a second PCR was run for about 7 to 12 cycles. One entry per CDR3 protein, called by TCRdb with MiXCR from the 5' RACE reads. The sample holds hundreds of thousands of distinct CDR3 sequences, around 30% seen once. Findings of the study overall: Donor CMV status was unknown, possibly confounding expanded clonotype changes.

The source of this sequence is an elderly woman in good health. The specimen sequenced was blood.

The CDR3 is CASSVTGGTYNEQYF. As DNA, the CDR3 is TGTGCCAGCAGTGTGACGGGAGGAACCTACAATGAGCAGTACTTC. V gene TRBV28 combines with J gene TRBJ2-1, with TRBD2 identical over 7 bases. The better agreement between TRBJ2-7 and the DNA end casts doubt on the J call. The germline V gene has CDR1 MDHEN and CDR2 SYDVKM. The CDR3 is made up of 15 amino acids.